One and the same sample provided the 21 T cell receptor beta chains below, sequenced in a study of T cells in Graves' hyperthyroidism and ophthalmopathy. Amplified TCR beta CDR3 regions derived from RNA transcripts. When the TCR CDR3 underwent first-round RT-PCR, the HTBI primer set was used. TCRdb re-called the multiplex PCR reads with MiXCR, one entry per CDR3 protein. This table has roughly 580,000 distinct CDR3 sequences, approximately 13% appearing once. Sequenced input: blood. These receptors all come from a woman aged 25 to 45 with Graves' hyperthyroidism that later progressed to Graves' ophthalmopathy.

In its sample, this clonotype was seen many times. The chain carries TRBV6-6 and TRBJ2-1, with TRBD2 identical over 7 bases. The J segment lost 9 bases and the V segment lost 2 bases, leaving 10 bases of the junction unmatched. This CDR3 spans 15 amino acids. Germline V gene data show CDR1 as MNHNY and CDR2 as SVGAGI (reference sequence). In nucleotides, the CDR3 is TGTGCCAGCAGTTACATACGCGGGAGTCGAGGTGAGCAGTTCTTC. Its translation is CASSYIRGSRGEQFF.

V is TRBV19 and J is TRBJ2-4; 9 positions match TRBD1. The CDR3 runs 20 residues. Looked up from germline, CDR1 is LNHDA and CDR2 is SQIVND (reference sequence). The J segment lost 0 bases and the V segment lost 4 bases, leaving 16 bases of the junction unmatched. The CDR3 nucleotides are TGTGCCAGTAGTACCTGGGACAGGGTGGGGTCCTCACTAGCCAAAAACATTCAGTACTTC. Translated, it gives CASSTWDRVGSSLAKNIQYF.

Ten or more counts support this clonotype. The rearrangement uses TRBV2 and TRBJ1-1; maybe TRBD1 (6 bases). Trimming stripped 6 bases from V and 0 bases from J, with 17 bases between. Per the germline V gene, CDR1 is SNHLY and CDR2 is FYNNEI. This CDR3 comprises 16 residues. CDR3 region: CASRVPGHSMNTEAFF. CDR3 DNA sequence: TGTGCCAGCAGGGTACCGGGACACTCCATGAACACTGAAGCTTTCTTT.

This clonotype was detected many times. The chain has TRBV7-8 and TRBJ2-2; unclear D gene. Trimming shortened V by 7 bases and J by 2 bases, and 17 bases separated the two germline ends. The germline CDR1 and CDR2 sequences are SGHVS and FQNEAQ. The CDR3 sequence is 16 residues long. CDR3 nucleotides: TGTGCCAGCAACATGGCGGACCAAGGAAACACCGGGGAGCTGTTTTTT. Its protein product is CASNMADQGNTGELFF.

The rearrangement links TRBV7-2 to TRBJ1-5, with TRBD1 matching 7 bases. This CDR3 contains 17 residues. Trimming took 6 bases from V and 4 from J; bases not matched to a gene: 15. Germline V CDR1 and CDR2: SGHTA, FQGNSA. CDR3 region: CASSYTGRGIGNQPQHF. In nucleotides, the CDR3 is TGTGCCAGCAGTTATACCGGCAGGGGGATCGGGAATCAGCCCCAGCATTTT.

This clonotype was seen repeatedly, ten times or more. The rearrangement joins TRBV20-1 to TRBJ1-1; D uncertain. The CDR3 totals 13 residues. With 6 bases removed from V and 10 bases from J, the gap between germline ends came to 21 bases. CDR1 DFQATT and CDR2 SNEGSKA come from the germline V gene (reference sequence). The chain's CDR3 is CSADPGPPKGAFF. As DNA, the CDR3 is TGCAGTGCGGATCCGGGTCCCCCTAAAGGAGCTTTCTTT.

This clonotype was seen many times. The CDR3 nucleotides are TGTGCCAGCAGCCAAGAGCCGGGACAGGAATATGGCTACACCTTC. This gives the protein CASSQEPGQEYGYTF. This chain uses TRBV14 with TRBJ1-2, with 8 bases lining up with TRBD1. V gave up 0 bases and J gave up 5 bases; unmatched junction bases: 5. CDR3 length: 15 residues. The germline CDR1 and CDR2 sequences are SGHDN and FVKESK.

This sequence joins TRBV5-1 and TRBJ2-3; 11 bases line up with TRBD2. V trimming: 3 bases; J trimming: 5 bases; junction bases outside the gene matches: 8. Germline CDR1 is SGHRS and CDR2 is YFSETQ. The CDR3 length is 16 residues. CDR3 nucleotides: TGCGCCAGCAGCTCCTCACTAGCGGGAGTTGTAGATACGCAGTATTTT. Its translation: CASSSSLAGVVDTQYF.

Many counts were recorded for this clonotype. The rearrangement joins TRBV2 to TRBJ1-2; 12 nucleotides line up with TRBD1. The V gene's germline CDR1 is SNHLY and CDR2 FYNNEI. The ends lost 5 bases at V and 4 bases at J; junction bases unmatched: 5. The CDR3 spans 15 residues. The CDR3 here is CASSLGTGGTYGYTF. The DNA of the CDR3 is TGTGCCAGCAGTCTCGGGACAGGGGGCACCTATGGCTACACCTTC.

This clonotype was recorded a few times. The chain carries TRBV29-1 and TRBJ2-7; TRBD2 is a possible D gene (5 bases). CDR3 length: 11 residues. Germline V lookup: CDR1 SQVTM, CDR2 ANQGSEA. Deletions cut 6 bases from V and 2 bases from J, with 8 bases between. The CDR3 sequence: CSVAGAYEQYF. The CDR3 DNA is TGCAGCGTGGCCGGGGCCTACGAGCAGTACTTC.

This clonotype was observed many times. The rearrangement links TRBV30 to TRBJ1-2, with a weak D call TRBD1 (5 bases). This CDR3 is built from 13 residues. V lost 5 bases to trimming and J lost 4 bases, with 14 bases between them. CDR1 and CDR2 from the germline V gene are GTSNPN and SVGIG (reference sequence). The CDR3 DNA reads TGTGCCTGGGCGGGAATGGGGCCCTATGGCTACACCTTC. Its protein product is CAWAGMGPYGYTF.

This clonotype has a count of ten or more. The V call is TRBV11-3, the J call TRBJ2-2; D remains unclear. This CDR3 has 12 residues. The germline gives CDR1 SGHNT, CDR2 YENEEA. The V and J ends lost 8 bases and 1 base respectively, with 5 bases between them. The CDR3 DNA is TGTGCCAGCGGCAAGAACACCGGGGAGCTGTTTTTT. It codes for CASGKNTGELFF.

This clonotype was counted ten times or more. V usage is TRBV29-1 and J usage is TRBJ2-7; D is perhaps TRBD1 (6 bases). Germline lookup yields CDR1 SQVTM and CDR2 ANQGSEA. The V end was cut by 4 bases, the J end by 6 bases, with 16 bases between. This CDR3 comprises 13 residues. The CDR3 is CSVVGGILSEQYF. The CDR3 DNA follows: TGCAGCGTTGTAGGGGGAATACTAAGCGAGCAGTACTTC.

This clonotype showed up many times. CDR3 sequence (DNA): TGTGCCAGCAGCTTAGAACCGGGACAGGGCTTGGAAGGCTACACCTTC. Residues: CASSLEPGQGLEGYTF. The chain has TRBV13 and TRBJ1-2; 9 bases agree with TRBD1. Unmatched junction bases numbered 11, after V lost 1 base and J lost 8 bases. The CDR3 sequence is 16 residues long. Germline V CDR1 and CDR2: PRHDT, FYEKMQ (reference sequence).

This clonotype has ten or more counts. The rearrangement links TRBV19 to TRBJ2-1, with 13 bases lining up with TRBD2. The germline V gene encodes CDR1 LNHDA and CDR2 SQIVND (reference sequence). V was clipped by 4 bases and J by 7 bases; unmatched bases: 10. The CDR3 runs to 17 residues. Written as DNA, the CDR3 is TGTGCCAGTAGTAGACTGCTACTAGCGGGAGGGGGAAATGAGCAGTTCTTC. This sequence encodes CASSRLLLAGGGNEQFF.

In its sample, this clonotype was seen many times. This chain uses TRBV30 with TRBJ1-5; D not certain. CDR1 GTSNPN and CDR2 SVGIG come from the germline V gene (reference sequence). This CDR3 is 13 amino acids long. V dropped 3 bases and J dropped 1 base, with 7 bases sitting between them. CDR3 region: CAWSGQSNQPQHF. Written as DNA, the CDR3 is TGTGCCTGGAGCGGGCAAAGCAATCAGCCCCAGCATTTT.

V gene TRBV28 combines with J gene TRBJ1-5; D remains ambiguous. V shed 4 bases and J shed 2 bases, with 15 bases lying between them. The germline V gene has CDR1 MDHEN and CDR2 SYDVKM. This CDR3 is 16 amino acids long. The DNA for the CDR3 is TGTGCCAGCAGTTACATGCTAGCCGGAGGCAATCAGCCCCAGCATTTT. Translation: CASSYMLAGGNQPQHF.

A remark on this clonotype: A read error may explain this, as a much larger clone is one base away. The chain combines TRBV13 with TRBJ1-4; 11 bases fit TRBD1. Germline V CDR1 and CDR2: PRHDT, FYEKMQ (reference sequence). This CDR3 spans 18 amino acids. CDR3 in DNA: TGTGCCGGCAGCTGGCGGGACAGGGGGAAATTCGAAATAGGAAAACTGTTTTTT. Translating gives CAGSWRDRGKFEIGKLFF.

The rearrangement links TRBV5-5 to TRBJ2-7; D possibly corresponds to TRBD1 (6 bases). The CDR3 covers 15 residues. Trimming removed 4 bases from V and 4 bases from J, with 18 bases in between. CDR1 SGHKS and CDR2 YYEKEE come from the germline V gene (reference sequence). The CDR3 is CASSDPVTGTYEQYF. The DNA of the CDR3 is TGTGCCAGCAGCGACCCCGTTACAGGGACGTACGAGCAGTACTTC.

The table lists this clonotype with a few counts. The rearrangement links TRBV4-2 to TRBJ2-7, with 10 bases aligning to TRBD2. CDR3 length: 17 amino acids. Trimming removed 6 bases from V and 0 bases from J; junction bases left unmatched: 11. Germline CDR1 is LGHNA and CDR2 is YNFKEQ. CDR3 region: CASSFLAGELGSYEQYF. The DNA for the CDR3 is TGTGCCAGCAGTTTCCTAGCGGGAGAGTTGGGCTCCTACGAGCAGTACTTC.

The chain combines TRBV12-5 with TRBJ1-5, with D possibly being TRBD1 (6 bases). The germline V gene encodes CDR1 LGHNT and CDR2 FRNRAP. This CDR3 is 14 amino acids long. Trimming stripped 3 bases from V and 9 bases from J, with 15 bases between. The CDR3 protein is CASGLVQGERPQHF. The CDR3 DNA reads as TGTGCTAGTGGTTTAGTACAGGGAGAACGGCCCCAGCATTTT.